A selection of T cell receptor beta chains follows, all from one sample in a study of blood T cells in healthy people across ages. MiXCR, applied by TCRdb to the 5' RACE reads, yields one record per CDR3 protein. The sample has 700,000 to 800,000 distinct CDR3 sequences; 40% to 45% are singletons. Sequencing was carried out using blood. The receptor source for this set is a woman aged 55-69 years in good health. The CDR3 runs from the conserved cysteine through the conserved F or W. A D gene is named only where the DNA matches it firmly. Expanded clones get a size class; other rows say once, few or many, or leave the size out.

j_gene: TRBJ2-1
v_gene: TRBV19
d_gene: TRBD2
abundance: .
CDR3aa: CASSIVASGSSYNEQFF
CDR3nt: TGTGCCAGTAGTATCGTGGCTAGCGGGAGCTCCTACAATGAGCAGTTCTTC

j_gene: TRBJ1-4
v_gene: TRBV29-1
d_gene: .
abundance: .
CDR3aa: CSVAQGGNEKLFF
CDR3nt: TGCAGCGTCGCACAGGGTGGGAATGAAAAACTGTTTTTT

j_gene: TRBJ2-7
v_gene: TRBV7-3
d_gene: TRBD1
abundance: .
CDR3aa: CASSYSPGGAYEQYF
CDR3nt: TGTGCCAGCAGCTACTCCCCAGGGGGCGCGTACGAGCAGTACTTC

j_gene: TRBJ2-1
v_gene: TRBV7-2
d_gene: .
abundance: .
CDR3aa: CASRVINEQFF
CDR3nt: TGTGCCAGCAGGGTCATCAATGAGCAGTTCTTC

j_gene: TRBJ2-7
v_gene: TRBV18
d_gene: TRBD1
abundance: .
CDR3aa: CASSQTSGTGAYEQYF
CDR3nt: TGTGCCAGCTCACAAACTTCCGGGACAGGGGCCTACGAGCAGTACTTC

j_gene: TRBJ2-7
v_gene: TRBV20-1
d_gene: .
abundance: .
CDR3aa: CSARGTGSTYEQYF
CDR3nt: TGCAGTGCTAGAGGTACAGGGTCTACCTACGAGCAGTACTTC

j_gene: TRBJ1-6
v_gene: TRBV13
d_gene: TRBD1
abundance: .
CDR3aa: CASSYNSGTGDNSPLHF
CDR3nt: TGTGCCAGCAGTTATAACTCCGGGACAGGTGATAATTCACCCCTCCACTTT

j_gene: TRBJ2-7
v_gene: TRBV10-2
d_gene: TRBD2
abundance: .
CDR3aa: CAGTRGALNEQYF
CDR3nt: TGCGCCGGAACGCGGGGGGCACTCAATGAGCAGTACTTC

j_gene: TRBJ1-1
v_gene: TRBV29-1
d_gene: .
abundance: .
CDR3aa: CSGLTVNTEAFF
CDR3nt: TGCAGCGGTTTGACAGTGAACACTGAAGCTTTCTTT

j_gene: TRBJ1-2
v_gene: TRBV20-1
d_gene: TRBD1
abundance: .
CDR3aa: CSAVSDRGVGGYTF
CDR3nt: TGCAGTGCTGTTTCTGACAGGGGCGTTGGTGGCTACACCTTC

j_gene: TRBJ2-7
v_gene: TRBV25-1
d_gene: .
abundance: .
CDR3aa: CASLQKHSYEQYF
CDR3nt: TGTGCCAGCTTACAGAAACACTCCTACGAGCAGTACTTC

j_gene: TRBJ2-4
v_gene: TRBV2
d_gene: .
abundance: .
CDR3aa: CASSNQGNEQYF
CDR3nt: TGTGCCAGCAGCAACCAGGGAAATGAGCAGTACTTC

j_gene: TRBJ2-3
v_gene: TRBV20-1
d_gene: TRBD2
abundance: few
CDR3aa: CSARLAGKDTQYF
CDR3nt: TGCAGTGCTAGACTAGCGGGTAAAGATACGCAGTATTTT

j_gene: TRBJ2-1
v_gene: TRBV9
d_gene: .
abundance: .
CDR3aa: CASSAQTGSSYNEQFF
CDR3nt: TGTGCCAGCAGCGCCCAAACAGGGAGCTCCTACAATGAGCAGTTCTTC

j_gene: TRBJ2-7
v_gene: TRBV28
d_gene: TRBD1
abundance: .
CDR3aa: CASSQEQGAREQYF
CDR3nt: TGTGCCAGCAGCCAAGAACAGGGGGCGCGGGAGCAGTACTTC

j_gene: TRBJ2-7
v_gene: TRBV4-2
d_gene: .
abundance: .
CDR3aa: CASSHGRGTEYEQYF
CDR3nt: TGTGCCAGCAGCCATGGTAGGGGGACGGAATACGAGCAGTACTTC

j_gene: TRBJ2-7
v_gene: TRBV20-1
d_gene: TRBD1
abundance: .
CDR3aa: CSSIVGTVLTEQYF
CDR3nt: TGCAGTTCTATAGTCGGGACAGTCCTCACCGAGCAGTACTTC

j_gene: TRBJ2-3
v_gene: TRBV7-7
d_gene: .
abundance: few
CDR3aa: CASSHSGASTDTQYF
CDR3nt: TGTGCCAGCAGCCATTCAGGGGCTAGCACAGATACGCAGTATTTT

j_gene: TRBJ2-5
v_gene: TRBV18
d_gene: .
abundance: .
CDR3aa: CASSPPGLEGETQYF
CDR3nt: TGTGCCAGCTCACCACCTGGTCTAGAGGGGGAGACCCAGTACTTC

j_gene: TRBJ2-5
v_gene: TRBV7-6
d_gene: .
abundance: .
CDR3aa: CASSLDTGAQETQYF
CDR3nt: TGTGCCAGCAGCTTAGATACAGGAGCCCAAGAGACCCAGTACTTC

j_gene: TRBJ2-1
v_gene: TRBV4-2
d_gene: TRBD2
abundance: .
CDR3aa: CASSQTRTSGNEQFF
CDR3nt: TGTGCCAGCAGCCAGACTAGGACTAGCGGGAATGAGCAGTTCTTC

j_gene: TRBJ2-1
v_gene: TRBV3-1
d_gene: .
abundance: .
CDR3aa: CASSRGNGWEQFF
CDR3nt: TGTGCCAGCAGCCGGGGGAACGGATGGGAGCAGTTCTTC

j_gene: TRBJ1-3
v_gene: TRBV6-6
d_gene: .
abundance: few
CDR3aa: CASSLAGYSGNTIYF
CDR3nt: TGTGCCAGCAGTTTGGCAGGGTACTCTGGAAACACCATATATTTT

j_gene: TRBJ2-1
v_gene: TRBV7-2
d_gene: TRBD1
abundance: .
CDR3aa: CASSQQGLGDEQFF
CDR3nt: TGTGCCAGCAGCCAACAGGGGTTAGGGGATGAGCAGTTCTTC

j_gene: TRBJ1-1
v_gene: TRBV30
d_gene: .
abundance: once
CDR3aa: CAWSVGEKTEAFF
CDR3nt: TGTGCCTGGAGTGTAGGGGAGAAAACTGAAGCTTTCTTT

j_gene: TRBJ1-2
v_gene: TRBV25-1
d_gene: .
abundance: .
CDR3aa: CASSPEWSSYGYTF
CDR3nt: TGTGCCAGCTCTCCCGAGTGGAGCAGCTATGGCTACACCTTC

j_gene: TRBJ1-2
v_gene: TRBV6-5
d_gene: .
abundance: few
CDR3aa: CASRPGGDPGYGYTF
CDR3nt: TGTGCCAGCAGACCCGGGGGGGACCCTGGCTATGGCTACACCTTC

j_gene: TRBJ2-5
v_gene: TRBV2
d_gene: .
abundance: few
CDR3aa: CASSEVRVRETQYF
CDR3nt: TGTGCCAGCAGTGAAGTAAGGGTCCGGGAGACCCAGTACTTC

j_gene: TRBJ1-2
v_gene: TRBV20-1
d_gene: .
abundance: .
CDR3aa: CSAKEGLGGYTF
CDR3nt: TGCAGTGCAAAGGAGGGTCTGGGTGGCTACACCTTC

j_gene: TRBJ1-1
v_gene: TRBV7-2
d_gene: .
abundance: .
CDR3aa: CASSPWTGGGWSTEAFF
CDR3nt: TGTGCCAGCAGTCCATGGACGGGCGGGGGTTGGAGCACTGAAGCTTTCTTT

j_gene: TRBJ2-5
v_gene: TRBV5-1
d_gene: .
abundance: few
CDR3aa: CASSPTRDRNQETQYF
CDR3nt: TGCGCCAGCAGCCCGACACGTGACAGGAACCAAGAGACCCAGTACTTC

j_gene: TRBJ2-3
v_gene: TRBV9
d_gene: TRBD2
abundance: .
CDR3aa: CASSVGVAGGADTQYF
CDR3nt: TGTGCCAGCAGCGTAGGCGTAGCGGGAGGGGCAGATACGCAGTATTTT

j_gene: TRBJ2-5
v_gene: TRBV20-1
d_gene: TRBD2
abundance: .
CDR3aa: CSARGTSGQQETQYF
CDR3nt: TGCAGTGCTAGAGGCACTAGCGGCCAACAAGAGACCCAGTACTTC

j_gene: TRBJ1-4
v_gene: TRBV2
d_gene: .
abundance: .
CDR3aa: CASRPTPFEEKLFF
CDR3nt: TGTGCCAGCAGACCGACCCCGTTCGAGGAAAAACTGTTTTTT

j_gene: TRBJ2-1
v_gene: TRBV20-1
d_gene: TRBD1
abundance: few
CDR3aa: CSARGTGTGSRISYNEQFF
CDR3nt: TGCAGTGCTAGGGGAACCGGGACAGGGTCCAGAATCTCCTACAATGAGCAGTTCTTC

j_gene: TRBJ1-6
v_gene: TRBV7-2
d_gene: TRBD1
abundance: .
CDR3aa: CASSPRQGTSPLHF
CDR3nt: TGTGCCAGCAGCCCCAGACAGGGGACTTCACCCCTCCACTTT

j_gene: TRBJ2-3
v_gene: TRBV3-1
d_gene: .
abundance: .
CDR3aa: CASSRQGTNTDTQYF
CDR3nt: TGTGCCAGCAGCCGCCAGGGGACTAACACAGATACGCAGTATTTT

j_gene: TRBJ2-2
v_gene: TRBV28
d_gene: .
abundance: .
CDR3aa: CASSLSGGGANTGELFF
CDR3nt: TGTGCCAGCAGTCTCAGTGGGGGGGGCGCGAACACCGGGGAGCTGTTTTTT

j_gene: TRBJ2-1
v_gene: TRBV7-6
d_gene: TRBD2
abundance: once
CDR3aa: CASSPRARTSGSIYNEQFF
CDR3nt: TGTGCCAGCAGCCCTCGCGCTAGGACTAGCGGGAGTATCTACAATGAGCAGTTCTTC

j_gene: TRBJ2-7
v_gene: TRBV6-1
d_gene: TRBD2
abundance: few
CDR3aa: CASRILGASGLGSYEQYF
CDR3nt: TGTGCCAGCAGGATCCTCGGGGCTAGCGGTCTGGGCTCCTACGAGCAGTACTTC

j_gene: TRBJ1-2
v_gene: TRBV6-5
d_gene: .
abundance: .
CDR3aa: CASSPPGLPSVNTF
CDR3nt: TGTGCCAGCAGCCCGCCAGGTTTACCCTCGGTGAACACCTTC

j_gene: TRBJ1-2
v_gene: TRBV29-1
d_gene: .
abundance: .
CDR3aa: CSEREGYTF
CDR3nt: TGCAGCGAAAGGGAAGGCTACACCTTC

j_gene: TRBJ2-1
v_gene: TRBV10-3
d_gene: .
abundance: .
CDR3aa: CAIIAQKNTDNEQFF
CDR3nt: TGTGCCATCATTGCGCAGAAAAATACTGACAATGAGCAGTTCTTC

j_gene: TRBJ2-3
v_gene: TRBV6-2/TRBV6-3
d_gene: TRBD2
abundance: .
CDR3aa: CASTVLPGLAGASTDTQYF
CDR3nt: TGTGCCAGCACCGTCCTTCCGGGACTAGCGGGGGCTAGCACAGATACGCAGTATTTT

j_gene: TRBJ2-7
v_gene: TRBV7-9
d_gene: .
abundance: few
CDR3aa: CASSTTRLAGYEQYF
CDR3nt: TGTGCCAGCAGTACAACCCGCCTGGCGGGGTACGAGCAGTACTTC

j_gene: TRBJ2-1
v_gene: TRBV5-1
d_gene: TRBD2
abundance: .
CDR3aa: CASSGLAGAGEQFF
CDR3nt: TGCGCCAGCAGCGGACTAGCGGGGGCGGGTGAGCAGTTCTTC

j_gene: TRBJ2-7
v_gene: TRBV7-2
d_gene: TRBD2
abundance: .
CDR3aa: CASSLRVGLADSYEQYF
CDR3nt: TGTGCCAGCAGCTTGCGGGTTGGGCTAGCGGACTCCTACGAGCAGTACTTC

j_gene: TRBJ2-7
v_gene: TRBV11-1
d_gene: .
abundance: .
CDR3aa: CASSPRWGSYNEQYF
CDR3nt: TGTGCCAGCAGCCCGCGATGGGGATCCTACAATGAGCAGTACTTC

j_gene: TRBJ2-1
v_gene: TRBV20-1
d_gene: .
abundance: .
CDR3aa: CSASPLRPASSYNEQFF
CDR3nt: TGCAGTGCTAGCCCCCTTAGGCCGGCGAGCTCCTACAATGAGCAGTTCTTC